Below are 21 T cell receptor beta chains sequenced from a single sample in a study of OX40 agonist ivuxolimab in advanced cancers. Sequencing used immunoSEQ multiplex PCR; TCRdb keeps in-frame clones, though not all of them. The profile shows 35,000 to 45,000 clones, 80% of them singletons. Sample: CD4+ or CD8+ T cells sorted from blood, taken in a trial of the OX40 agonist ivuxolimab. The source is an adult with an advanced solid tumor such as melanoma, head and neck, liver or kidney cancer.

The rearrangement joins TRBV7-2 to TRBJ2-5; maybe TRBD2 (6 bases). Germline V lookup: CDR1 SGHTA, CDR2 FQGNSA. The length of the CDR3 is 17 residues. V gave up 0 bases and J gave up 5 bases, with 19 bases separating them. CDR3 DNA sequence: TGTGCCAGCAGCTTAGCTATGCCGGCTAGCGCTTTGGAGACCCAGTACTTC. This codes for CASSLAMPASALETQYF.

This clone was seen only a few times. V is TRBV19 and J is TRBJ2-6, with 7 bases fitting TRBD2. Trimming cost V 3 bases and J 0 bases; bases outside gene matches: 8. Germline V lookup: CDR1 LNHDA, CDR2 SQIVND (reference sequence). This CDR3 has 18 residues. This CDR3 is CASSITATSASGANVLTF. CDR3 in DNA: TGTGCCAGTAGTATCACCGCAACTAGCGCCTCTGGGGCCAACGTCCTGACTTTC.

The rearrangement uses TRBV28 and TRBJ1-4, with unresolved D. Germline CDR1 and CDR2: MDHEN and SYDVKM. This CDR3 has 13 amino acids. The germline V and J ends were trimmed by 3 bases and 11 bases, with 13 bases remaining between them. The chain's CDR3 is CASSFGSKWKLFF. The DNA of the CDR3 is TGTGCCAGCAGTTTTGGGTCTAAGTGGAAACTGTTTTTT.

This chain links TRBV11-1 with TRBJ2-7, with 14 bases fitting TRBD2. This CDR3 is built from 16 residues. The J segment lost 7 bases and the V segment lost 1 base, leaving 6 bases of the junction unmatched. Per the germline V gene, CDR1 is SGHAT and CDR2 is FQDESV (reference sequence). CDR3 sequence: CASSLGLAGGPEEQYF. The CDR3 region has the DNA TGTGCCAGCAGCTTAGGACTAGCGGGGGGGCCGGAGGAGCAGTACTTC.

V gene TRBV7-8 combines with J gene TRBJ1-5; possibly TRBD1 for D (5 bases). The CDR3 covers 16 residues. CDR1 is SGHVS and CDR2 is FQNEAQ in the germline V gene. V lost 5 bases to trimming and J lost 5 bases, with 19 bases between them. The CDR3 DNA is TGTGCCAGCAGCCCAAAAGAGCAGGGTTCGCATCAGCCCCAGCATTTT. Translating it yields CASSPKEQGSHQPQHF.

The chain's CDR3 is CASSELAKNIQYF. The CDR3 DNA reads as TGTGCCAGCAGCGAACTAGCCAAAAACATTCAGTACTTC. The chain uses TRBV5-5 and TRBJ2-4; D uncertain. V was shortened by 4 bases and J by 0 bases, with 5 bases between the two germline ends. CDR1 is SGHKS, CDR2 YYEKEE, per germline (reference sequence). CDR3 length equals 13 residues.

The CDR3 bases are TGTGCCAGCAGCGTAGGAGCCCCAGGTTTTCCCCCCTACAATGAGCAGTTCTTC. Its translation: CASSVGAPGFPPYNEQFF. The chain carries TRBV9 and TRBJ2-1; no clear D gene. Germline V CDR1 and CDR2: SGDLS, YYNGEE. Trimming left V 0 bases short and J 2 bases short, with 18 bases between. The CDR3 length is 18 residues.

A few counts support this clone. The chain is built from TRBV4-1 and TRBJ1-6; 11 bases match TRBD1. J lost 9 bases, V lost 2 bases, and 6 bases had no gene match. Per germline, CDR1 MGHRA and CDR2 YSYEKL. The CDR3 spans 16 residues. This CDR3 is CASSQSTGQGGSPLHF. The CDR3 coding sequence is TGCGCCAGCAGCCAATCGACGGGACAGGGGGGTTCACCCCTCCACTTT.

This clone was observed a handful of times. This rearrangement joins TRBV28 to TRBJ2-1; no definite D call. The CDR3 extends over 16 amino acids. Germline V gene sequence: CDR1 MDHEN, CDR2 SYDVKM. Trimming stripped 3 bases from V and 5 bases from J, with 17 bases between. CDR3: CASSFSGAGNNNEQFF. DNA for the CDR3: TGTGCCAGCAGTTTCTCGGGCGCAGGCAACAACAATGAGCAGTTCTTC.

The rearrangement joins TRBV19 to TRBJ2-1; D not resolved. Germline V CDR1 and CDR2: LNHDA, SQIVND (reference sequence). Trimming pared 0 bases from V and 9 bases from J, leaving 12 bases between. The CDR3 sequence is 14 residues long. CDR3 region: CASSIDLVLGEQFF. The CDR3, as DNA: TGTGCCAGTAGTATAGACCTGGTGCTGGGTGAGCAGTTCTTC.

The V and J genes are TRBV7-2 and TRBJ2-7; D possibly matches TRBD1 or TRBD2 (5 bases each). The CDR3 totals 14 residues. The germline V and J ends were trimmed by 5 bases and 7 bases, with 18 bases remaining between them. The germline V gene has CDR1 SGHTA and CDR2 FQGNSA. DNA of the CDR3: TGTGCCAGCAGCCCAGGACTGAGCCAGGGAGAGCAGTACTTC. Residues: CASSPGLSQGEQYF.

This chain uses TRBV28 with TRBJ1-4, with 9 bases matching TRBD1. The V and J ends lost 7 bases and 8 bases, in that order; junction bases with no gene match: 8. CDR3 size: 14 residues. Germline CDR1 and CDR2: MDHEN and SYDVKM. CDR3 in amino acids: CASTSDRGGEKLFF. DNA for the CDR3: TGTGCCAGCACCTCGGACAGGGGTGGAGAAAAACTGTTTTTT.

This clone was seen a single time. The rearrangement links TRBV30 to TRBJ1-5, with D possibly being TRBD1 (5 bases). The germline CDR1 and CDR2 sequences are GTSNPN and SVGIG (reference sequence). Trimming removed 2 bases from V and 0 bases from J, with 20 bases in between. The CDR3 consists of 18 residues. This CDR3 reads CAWSTTFQGQNSNQPQHF. CDR3 sequence (DNA): TGTGCCTGGAGTACCACGTTTCAGGGCCAAAATAGCAATCAGCCCCAGCATTTT.

The J gene is TRBJ2-5, the V gene TRBV11-1; either TRBD1 or TRBD2 may fit D (6 bases each). Near its end, the DNA agrees better with TRBJ2-7, so the J call may be wrong. This CDR3 spans 16 amino acids. Germline values: CDR1 SGHAT, CDR2 FQDESV (reference sequence). The CDR3 sequence: CASSLILTRGQDEQYF. The CDR3, as DNA: TGTGCCAGCAGCCTAATTCTGACGCGGGGACAAGACGAGCAGTACTTC.

CDR3 coding DNA: TGTGCCAGCAGCTTAGCGCGGGCGGGGCAGGGCTACGAGCAGTACTTC. Amino acid sequence: CASSLARAGQGYEQYF. V is TRBV7-9 and J is TRBJ2-7, with D tentatively TRBD2 (6 bases). The germline gives CDR1 SEHNR, CDR2 FQNEAQ (reference sequence). V was shortened by 0 bases and J by 3 bases, with 15 bases between the two germline ends. CDR3 length: 16 residues.

The sample holds one count of this clone. This chain joins TRBV6-6 and TRBJ1-6; D not resolved. This CDR3 spans 13 amino acids. V gave up 6 bases and J gave up 4 bases, with 7 bases separating them. Germline lookup yields CDR1 MNHNY and CDR2 SVGAGI (reference sequence). The CDR3 sequence is CASSGDYNSPLHF. The CDR3 bases are TGTGCCAGCAGCGGGGATTATAATTCACCCCTCCACTTT.

This clone was counted only a few times. The chain carries TRBV28 and TRBJ2-6, with unresolved D. The V gene lost 6 bases and the J gene lost 1 base, with 10 bases spanning the gap. The CDR3 contains 15 residues. Germline CDR1 and CDR2: MDHEN and SYDVKM. The CDR3 loop is CASSPLQSGANVLTF. DNA for the CDR3: TGTGCCAGCAGCCCGCTGCAATCTGGGGCCAACGTCCTGACTTTC.

This rearrangement joins TRBV18 to TRBJ2-2; tentative D call: TRBD1 (6 bases). The V end lost 5 bases, the J end lost 4 bases, and 11 bases lay between the germline ends. The CDR3 is 14 residues long. Germline assignment: CDR1 KGHSH and CDR2 LQKENI. CDR3 nucleotides: TGTGCCAGCTCATGGGACACCCTCACCGGGGAGCTGTTTTTT. Residues: CASSWDTLTGELFF. Full variable domain (rest looked up from reference TRBV18 and TRBJ2-2): NAGVMQNPRHLVRRRGQEARLRCSPMKGHSHVYWYRQLPEEGLKFMVYLQKENIIDESGMPKERFSAEFPKEGPSILRIQQVVRGDSAAYFCASSWDTLTGELFFGEGSRLTVL.

The chain couples TRBV6-5 to TRBJ2-7, with a weak D call TRBD2 (6 bases). Deletions cut 2 bases from V and 4 bases from J, with 12 bases between. The CDR3 covers 14 residues. Germline assignment: CDR1 MNHEY and CDR2 SVGAGI. The CDR3 loop is CASSYLGGEYEQYF. Here the CDR3 DNA reads TGTGCCAGCAGTTACCTCGGAGGGGAGTACGAGCAGTACTTC.

This sequence joins TRBV19 and TRBJ2-3; a possible D gene is TRBD2 (6 bases). Trimming removed 6 bases at V and 6 bases at J, with 10 bases between. The CDR3 consists of 12 residues. The germline CDR1 and CDR2 sequences are LNHDA and SQIVND (reference sequence). CDR3 region: CASRGGSDTQYF. The CDR3 DNA sequence: TGTGCCAGTAGGGGGGGTTCCGATACGCAGTATTTT.

The V gene is TRBV15, the J gene TRBJ2-4; TRBD1 aligns across 9 bases. V was clipped by 3 bases and J by 4 bases; unmatched bases: 7. Germline CDR1 is LNHNV and CDR2 is YYDKDF (reference sequence). CDR3 length equals 16 residues. For the CDR3, the DNA is TGTGCCACCAGCAGGGGACCAGGGACAGGGAAAAACATTCAGTACTTC. Protein product: CATSRGPGTGKNIQYF.